The sequence of this T cell receptor beta chain was determined in a study of technical replicates of blood from several donors. The length of the CDR3 is 15 residues. CDR1 and CDR2 from the germline V gene are SGHVS and FNYEAQ. The J segment lost 4 bases and the V segment lost 5 bases, leaving 8 bases of the junction unmatched. Some clones are missing from TCRdb's copy, which holds only in-frame ones; the method was immunoSEQ multiplex PCR. The sample lists 91,000 or so clones, about 95% seen once, with over 0.2% in the top ten. The sequenced sample was T cells isolated from PBMCs. This chain connects TRBV7-6 to TRBJ2-7; 10 bases align to TRBD2. The origin of this receptor is a human donor in good health. Here the CDR3 DNA reads TGTGCCAGCAGCGGGGCTAGCGGGAGTAAATACGAGCAGTACTTC. Its translation is CASSGASGSKYEQYF. The complete variable domain, with remaining parts taken from reference TRBV7-6 and TRBJ2-7, reads GAGVSQSPRYKVTKRGQDVALRCDPISGHVSLYWYRQALGQGPEFLTYFNYEAQQDKSGLPNDRFSAERPEGSISTLTIQRTEQRDSAMYRCASSGASGSKYEQYFGPGTRLTVT.